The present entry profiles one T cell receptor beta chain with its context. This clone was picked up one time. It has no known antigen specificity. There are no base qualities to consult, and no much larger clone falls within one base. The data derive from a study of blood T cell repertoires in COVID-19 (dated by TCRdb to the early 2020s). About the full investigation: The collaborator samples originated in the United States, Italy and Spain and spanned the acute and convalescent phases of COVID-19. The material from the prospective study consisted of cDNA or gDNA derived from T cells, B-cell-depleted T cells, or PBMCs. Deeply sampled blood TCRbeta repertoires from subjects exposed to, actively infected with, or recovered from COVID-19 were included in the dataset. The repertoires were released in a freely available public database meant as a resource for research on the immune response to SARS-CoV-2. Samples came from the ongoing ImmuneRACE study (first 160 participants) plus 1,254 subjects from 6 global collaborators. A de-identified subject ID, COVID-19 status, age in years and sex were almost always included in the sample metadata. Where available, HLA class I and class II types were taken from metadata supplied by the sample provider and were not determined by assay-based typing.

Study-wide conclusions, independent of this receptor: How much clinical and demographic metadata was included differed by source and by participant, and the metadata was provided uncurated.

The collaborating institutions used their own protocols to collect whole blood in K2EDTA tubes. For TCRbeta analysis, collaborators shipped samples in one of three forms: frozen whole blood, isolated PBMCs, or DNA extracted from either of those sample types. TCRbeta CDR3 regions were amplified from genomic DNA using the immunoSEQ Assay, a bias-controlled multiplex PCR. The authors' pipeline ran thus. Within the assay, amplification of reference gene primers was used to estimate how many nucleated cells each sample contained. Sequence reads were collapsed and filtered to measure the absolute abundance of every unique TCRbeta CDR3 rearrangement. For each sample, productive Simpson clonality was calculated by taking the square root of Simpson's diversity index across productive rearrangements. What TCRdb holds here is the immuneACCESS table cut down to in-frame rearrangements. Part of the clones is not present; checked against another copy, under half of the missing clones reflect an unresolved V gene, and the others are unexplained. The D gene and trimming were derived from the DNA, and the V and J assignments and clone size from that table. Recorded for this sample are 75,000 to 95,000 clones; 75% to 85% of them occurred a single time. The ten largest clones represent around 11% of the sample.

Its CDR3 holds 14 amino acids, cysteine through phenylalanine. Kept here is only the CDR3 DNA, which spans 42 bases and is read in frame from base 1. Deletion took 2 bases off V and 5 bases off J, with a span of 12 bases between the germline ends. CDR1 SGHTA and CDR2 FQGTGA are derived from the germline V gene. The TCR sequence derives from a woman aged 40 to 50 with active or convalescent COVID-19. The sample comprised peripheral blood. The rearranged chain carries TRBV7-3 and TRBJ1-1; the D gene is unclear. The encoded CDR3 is CASSLWAAGTEAFF. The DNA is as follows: TGTGCCAGCAGCTTATGGGCAGCGGGTACTGAAGCTTTCTTT.